This T cell receptor beta chain stems from a study of identical twins. Findings and caveats of the study: Analyses based on zero insertions could be partly confounded by invariant MAIT and iNKT cells. Model-predicted out-of-frame TCR alpha sharing fell below observed values in monozygotic twins.

Turning to this clonotype: Antigen specificity is unknown.

TCRdb independently ran MiXCR on the 5' RACE reads; one entry per CDR3 protein. The repertoire consists of more than 400,000 distinct CDR3 sequences, with around 15% occurring once and the leading ten covering about 0.4%. Germline V gene lookup returns CDR1 KGHSH and CDR2 LQKENI. The ends were cut back, 2 bases at V and 6 bases at J, with 2 bases in the middle. This CDR3 is built from 12 residues. The same sample was also studied in work on yellow fever vaccine responses in identical twins.

This TCR came from a woman under 30 in good health. The chain combines TRBV18 with TRBJ1-6; no definite D call. Sequences were obtained from CD4+ T cells sorted from blood. The CDR3 sequence: CASSPANSPLHF. The CDR3 bases are TGTGCCAGCTCACCAGCTAATTCACCCCTCCACTTT. The full variable domain, with the rest looked up from reference TRBV18 and TRBJ1-6, is NAGVMQNPRHLVRRRGQEARLRCSPMKGHSHVYWYRQLPEEGLKFMVYLQKENIIDESGMPKERFSAEFPKEGPSILRIQQVVRGDSAAYFCASSPANSPLHFGNGTRLTVT.